Listed here are 19 T cell receptor beta chains from one sample, sequenced in a study of technical replicates of blood from several donors. Clones were sequenced by immunoSEQ multiplex PCR, and TCRdb holds only the in-frame ones, with some missing. Of about 16,000 clones listed, around 87% are singletons. What was sequenced was PBMCs. The receptors were gathered from a human donor in good health.

The J gene is TRBJ2-3, the V gene TRBV30; possibly TRBD2 for D (5 bases). From germline, CDR1 is GTSNPN and CDR2 SVGIG (reference sequence). The CDR3 consists of 17 residues. The V end was cut by 8 bases, the J end by 1 base, with 25 bases between. DNA of the CDR3: TGTGCCCTGGATGCTAATTACAACGGGATTGGCACAGATACGCAGTATTTT. This sequence encodes CALDANYNGIGTDTQYF.

The V gene is TRBV6-5, the J gene TRBJ2-6; the D is unclear. The CDR3 sequence is 15 residues long. V gave up 3 bases and J gave up 2 bases, with 8 bases separating them. Germline CDR1 and CDR2: MNHEY and SVGAGI. As DNA, the CDR3 is TGTGCCAGCAGTTATGACACCACTGGGGCCAACGTCCTGACTTTC. Translation: CASSYDTTGANVLTF.

The rearrangement joins TRBV5-1 to TRBJ2-3; D uncertain. Germline CDR1 SGHRS, CDR2 YFSETQ. The germline V and J ends were trimmed by 3 bases and 1 base, with 9 bases remaining between them. This CDR3 spans 14 amino acids. The CDR3 reads CASSWALGTDTQYF. CDR3 bases: TGCGCCAGCAGCTGGGCCCTCGGCACAGATACGCAGTATTTT.

The rearrangement joins TRBV19 to TRBJ2-5, with a weak D call TRBD1 (5 bases). The CDR3 length is 15 residues. Trimming pared 3 bases from V and 2 bases from J, leaving 13 bases between. The germline gives CDR1 LNHDA, CDR2 SQIVND (reference sequence). The CDR3 loop reads CASSISRQPQETQYF. Written as DNA, the CDR3 is TGTGCCAGTAGTATCTCGAGACAGCCTCAAGAGACCCAGTACTTC.

The chain uses TRBV28 and TRBJ2-7, with D perhaps TRBD1 (7 bases). There are 15 residues in the CDR3. Looked up from germline, CDR1 is MDHEN and CDR2 is SYDVKM. V lost 3 bases to trimming and J lost 3 bases, with 15 bases between them. The CDR3 reads CASSLAGQHNYEQYF. CDR3 in DNA: TGTGCCAGCAGTTTGGCGGGACAGCACAACTACGAGCAGTACTTC.

This rearrangement joins TRBV7-7 to TRBJ2-2, with TRBD2 identical over 9 bases. The CDR3 contains 16 residues. Germline CDR1 is SSHAT and CDR2 is FNYEAQ (reference sequence). J lost 3 bases, V lost 2 bases, and 4 bases had no gene match. DNA for the CDR3: TGTGCCAGCAGCTTAATAGCGGGAGTGGACACCGGGGAGCTGTTTTTT. Protein sequence: CASSLIAGVDTGELFF. Using reference TRBV7-7 and TRBJ2-2 for the parts outside the CDR3, the full variable domain is GAGVSQSPRYKVTKRGQDVTLRCDPISSHATLYWYQQALGQGPEFLTYFNYEAQPDKSGLPSDRFSAERPEGSISTLTIQRTEQRDSAMYRCASSLIAGVDTGELFFGEGSRLTVL.

This sequence joins TRBV2 and TRBJ1-2, with 7 bases identical to TRBD1. The CDR3 consists of 13 residues. Germline V CDR1 and CDR2: SNHLY, FYNNEI. V was pared by 11 bases and J by 4 bases, with 10 bases of the junction left unmatched. The CDR3 reads CALDRVGGYGYTF. CDR3 coding DNA: TGTGCCTTAGACAGGGTCGGCGGCTATGGCTACACCTTC.

This chain uses TRBV12-5 with TRBJ2-1; 7 nucleotides agree with TRBD2. V shed 4 bases, J shed 7 bases, and the junction held 13 bases outside the gene matches. Germline V gene lookup returns CDR1 LGHNT and CDR2 FRNRAP. The CDR3 extends over 16 amino acids. The CDR3 region has the DNA TGTGCTAGTGGTTCCGACTCAACTAGCGACAGAAATGAGCAGTTCTTC. It translates to CASGSDSTSDRNEQFF.

The chain employs TRBV11-1 and TRBJ2-5; 7 nucleotides match TRBD2. Trimming cost V 3 bases and J 1 base; bases outside gene matches: 5. The CDR3 runs 15 residues. Germline V gene data show CDR1 as SGHAT and CDR2 as FQDESV (reference sequence). The CDR3 nucleotides read TGTGCCAGCAGCTTCCTAGCGGCCGGCCAAGAGACCCAGTACTTC. Its translation: CASSFLAAGQETQYF.

This chain links TRBV6-1 with TRBJ1-3; no clear D. This CDR3 is 13 amino acids long. The germline V and J ends were trimmed by 7 bases and 5 bases, with 12 bases remaining between them. The germline V gene has CDR1 MNHNS and CDR2 SASEGT. The CDR3 nucleotides read TGTGCCAGCACGGTCGGTTCGAGAAACACCATATATTTT. It translates to CASTVGSRNTIYF.

CDR3 nucleotides: TGCGCCAGCAGCTCCCTCGGGAGTAGGCCGAACACTGAAGCTTTCTTT. Protein sequence: CASSSLGSRPNTEAFF. This chain connects TRBV5-1 to TRBJ1-1, with unresolved D. The germline CDR1 and CDR2 sequences are SGHRS and YFSETQ. The V gene lost 3 bases and the J gene lost 1 base, with 16 bases spanning the gap. CDR3 length: 16 residues. Filled out from reference TRBV5-1 and TRBJ1-1, the complete variable domain reads KAGVTQTPRYLIKTRGQQVTLSCSPISGHRSVSWYQQTPGQGLQFLFEYFSETQRNKGNFPGRFSGRQFSNSRSEMNVSTLELGDSALYLCASSSLGSRPNTEAFFGQGTRLTVV.

This chain uses TRBV28 with TRBJ1-3, with TRBD1 identical over 7 bases. The CDR3 runs to 15 residues. Germline V gene data show CDR1 as MDHEN and CDR2 as SYDVKM. V shed 5 bases, J shed 0 bases, and the junction held 4 bases outside the gene matches. In DNA form, the CDR3 reads TGTGCCAGCAGTACACAGGGGCGCTCTGGAAACACCATATATTTT. Protein: CASSTQGRSGNTIYF. Based on the CDR3 plus reference TRBV28 and TRBJ1-3, the full variable domain is DVKVTQSSRYLVKRTGEKVFLECVQDMDHENMFWYRQDPGLGLRLIYFSYDVKMKEKGDIPEGYSVSREKKERFSLILESASTNQTSMYLCASSTQGRSGNTIYFGEGSWLTVV.

This sequence joins TRBV19 and TRBJ2-5; 7 nucleotides agree with TRBD1. Germline CDR1 and CDR2: LNHDA and SQIVND (reference sequence). This CDR3 contains 13 residues. Trimming cost V 5 bases and J 1 base; bases outside gene matches: 1. The CDR3 spells CASSGTVQETQYF. CDR3 nucleotide sequence: TGTGCCAGTAGTGGGACAGTCCAAGAGACCCAGTACTTC. The full variable domain, with the rest looked up from reference TRBV19 and TRBJ2-5, is DGGITQSPKYLFRKEGQNVTLSCEQNLNHDAMYWYRQDPGQGLRLIYYSQIVNDFQKGDIAEGYSVSREKKESFPLTVTSAQKNPTAFYLCASSGTVQETQYFGPGTRLLVL.

The chain carries TRBV5-4 and TRBJ1-2; possible D gene TRBD1, 5 bases. Germline V lookup: CDR1 SGHNT, CDR2 YYREEE (reference sequence). Deletions cut 0 bases from V and 4 bases from J, with 16 bases between. The CDR3 extends over 16 amino acids. In nucleotides, the CDR3 is TGTGCCAGCAGCTTGGCCTCAGGGTTTCCCGGCTATGGCTACACCTTC. Its protein product is CASSLASGFPGYGYTF.

The V call is TRBV6-1, the J call TRBJ1-5; 8 bases are shared with TRBD1. The V and J ends lost 4 bases and 4 bases, in that order; junction bases with no gene match: 3. Germline V gene sequence: CDR1 MNHNS, CDR2 SASEGT. This CDR3 contains 14 residues. CDR3 bases: TGTGCCAGCAGTGGACAGGGGCAAAATCAGCCCCAGCATTTT. Amino acids: CASSGQGQNQPQHF.

This chain joins TRBV7-7 and TRBJ2-1; TRBD2 agrees at 12 bases. In germline, CDR1 is SSHAT, CDR2 FNYEAQ (reference sequence). V shed 5 bases and J 8 bases; nucleotides not matched to a gene: 10. The CDR3 runs to 16 residues. CDR3 loop: CASSRGLAGEVDEQFF. CDR3 DNA: TGTGCCAGCAGCCGGGGACTAGCGGGTGAGGTGGATGAGCAGTTCTTC.

This chain links TRBV28 with TRBJ2-7, with 9 bases aligning to TRBD2. Germline V CDR1 and CDR2: MDHEN, SYDVKM. This CDR3 spans 16 amino acids. V was clipped by 6 bases and J by 4 bases; unmatched bases: 13. The CDR3 region has the DNA TGTGCCAGCAGCTCCGCAGGGGTAGCGGGAGTTTACGAGCAGTACTTC. This encodes CASSSAGVAGVYEQYF.

This rearrangement joins TRBV5-6 to TRBJ2-7; 8 nucleotides agree with TRBD2. CDR1 and CDR2 from the germline V gene are SGHDT and YYEEEE. The CDR3 has 13 amino acids. Trimming at V came to 2 bases and at J to 3 bases, leaving 1 base not matched to a gene. The CDR3 nucleotides are TGTGCCAGCAGCTTTAGCGGGATCTACGAGCAGTACTTC. Its translation: CASSFSGIYEQYF. Full variable domain (missing parts from reference TRBV5-6 and TRBJ2-7): DAGVTQSPTHLIKTRGQQVTLRCSPKSGHDTVSWYQQALGQGPQFIFQYYEEEERQRGNFPDRFSGHQFPNYSSELNVNALLLGDSALYLCASSFSGIYEQYFGPGTRLTVT.

This chain connects TRBV5-1 to TRBJ2-2; D may be TRBD1 (5 bases). The germline V gene has CDR1 SGHRS and CDR2 YFSETQ. CDR3 length: 15 amino acids. The ends were cut back, 1 base at V and 5 bases at J, with 12 bases in the middle. CDR3 DNA: TGCGCCAGCAGCTTGTCATTGACAGAAACCGGGGAGCTGTTTTTT. Amino acids: CASSLSLTETGELFF.